These 26 T cell receptor beta chains were sequenced from one sample in a study of T-cell reconstitution after alpha-beta-depleted transplantation in children. Unique molecular identifiers were incorporated into the prepared TCRbeta library. Via MiXCR, TCRdb re-called the PCR reads, giving one row per CDR3 protein. Altogether about 610,000 distinct CDR3 sequences are present, 10% to 13% being singletons, with the ten largest covering roughly 4%. Here the sequenced sample was PBMCs from the stem cell graft donor, taken from the stem cell graft. The receptor source for this set is a human donor who donated a stem cell graft to a child with acute myeloid leukemia.

The rearrangement links TRBV20-1 to TRBJ2-5; D might be TRBD1 or TRBD2, each matching 5 bases. This CDR3 spans 14 amino acids. Germline V gene data show CDR1 as DFQATT and CDR2 as SNEGSKA (reference sequence). The germline V and J ends were trimmed by 2 bases and 5 bases, with 15 bases remaining between them. The CDR3 DNA follows: TGCAGTGCTAGACTCGGGGCTGATGGGGAGACCCAGTACTTC. Translation gives CSARLGADGETQYF.

This chain joins TRBV29-1 and TRBJ2-1, with 13 bases fitting TRBD2. CDR3 size: 15 residues. Trimming at V came to 5 bases and at J to 10 bases, leaving 11 bases not matched to a gene. Germline lookup yields CDR1 SQVTM and CDR2 ANQGSEA. CDR3 in amino acids: CSVTMVGLAGREQFF. CDR3 DNA: TGCAGCGTTACCATGGTGGGACTAGCGGGACGGGAGCAGTTCTTC.

This clonotype was observed a handful of times. The chain carries TRBV6-5 and TRBJ2-2; 10 nucleotides align to TRBD2. With V trimmed by 3 bases and J by 6 bases, 10 bases remained unmatched. The CDR3 covers 17 residues. The germline V gene encodes CDR1 MNHEY and CDR2 SVGAGI. The CDR3 DNA sequence: TGTGCCAGCAGTTATAGCGGGAGGAGAATAGGGGCCGGGGAGCTGTTTTTT. Translated: CASSYSGRRIGAGELFF.

The chain combines TRBV12-3 or TRBV12-4 with TRBJ1-6; 7 nucleotides agree with TRBD1. This CDR3 contains 15 residues. With 8 bases clipped from V and 6 bases from J, the junction kept 10 bases outside the gene matches. CDR3 coding DNA: TGTGCCAGCTCAGGGAGGACAGGCGTTAATTCACCCCTCCACTTT. Amino acids: CASSGRTGVNSPLHF.

This chain links TRBV19 with TRBJ2-3; the D gene is possibly TRBD2 (5 bases). The V and J ends lost 7 bases and 1 base respectively, with 18 bases between them. CDR3 size: 16 residues. Germline V gene lookup returns CDR1 LNHDA and CDR2 SQIVND (reference sequence). CDR3 in amino acids: CASTSIGVPGTDTQYF. CDR3 sequence (DNA): TGTGCCAGTACCTCTATCGGGGTCCCGGGCACAGATACGCAGTATTTT.

This clonotype turned up a few times. The V call is TRBV7-3, the J call TRBJ2-1, with D perhaps TRBD1 (8 bases). With 5 bases removed from V and 0 bases from J, the gap between germline ends came to 17 bases. CDR1 is SGHTA and CDR2 is FQGTGA in the germline V gene. The CDR3 totals 17 residues. CDR3: CASSPQDREGSYNEQFF. CDR3 in DNA: TGTGCCAGCAGCCCCCAGGACAGGGAGGGCTCCTACAATGAGCAGTTCTTC.

The chain couples TRBV29-1 to TRBJ1-2; 10 nucleotides line up with TRBD1. Germline CDR1 and CDR2: SQVTM and ANQGSEA. Trimming took 6 bases from V and 7 from J; bases not matched to a gene: 14. The CDR3 totals 15 residues. CDR3 bases: TGCAGCGTCCCCCAAGGGACAGGGGAGGGCTCTGGCTACACCTTC. Its protein product is CSVPQGTGEGSGYTF.

This clonotype came up a few times. The chain is built from TRBV20-1 and TRBJ2-3; 7 nucleotides agree with TRBD2. The CDR3 is 13 amino acids. V gave up 5 bases and J gave up 2 bases; unmatched junction bases: 4. The germline V gene has CDR1 DFQATT and CDR2 SNEGSKA (reference sequence). The CDR3 DNA reads TGCAGTGCTCCGGGACTATTCACAGATACGCAGTATTTT. As protein: CSAPGLFTDTQYF.

The chain employs TRBV20-1 and TRBJ2-2; D is unclear. Germline V gives CDR1 DFQATT, CDR2 SNEGSKA (reference sequence). The V end was cut by 5 bases, the J end by 2 bases, with 12 bases between. There are 14 residues in the CDR3. The CDR3 DNA reads as TGCAGTGCTGCTCTCGAAGTTAACACCGGGGAGCTGTTTTTT. Its translation: CSAALEVNTGELFF.

V and J are TRBV6-1 and TRBJ2-7, with D possibly matching TRBD2 (7 bases). CDR3 length: 16 amino acids. Germline CDR1 and CDR2: MNHNS and SASEGT. V lost 1 base to trimming and J lost 3 bases, with 16 bases between them. The DNA for the CDR3 is TGTGCCAGCAGTGAAGACCTTCTAGCGGACAGCTACGAGCAGTACTTC. Residues: CASSEDLLADSYEQYF.

This clonotype came up many times. The rearrangement uses TRBV3-1 and TRBJ2-1; TRBD2 aligns across 8 bases. Germline values: CDR1 LGHDT, CDR2 YNNKEL (reference sequence). J lost 6 bases, V lost 4 bases, and 8 bases had no gene match. The CDR3 is made up of 15 amino acids. CDR3 sequence (DNA): TGTGCCAGCAGCCGCCCGGGACTAGGAGGCAATGAGCAGTTCTTC. Protein product: CASSRPGLGGNEQFF.

This clonotype was recorded a few times. The genes are TRBV4-1 and TRBJ2-5; 8 positions match TRBD2. CDR3 length: 13 residues. The junction had 5 bases not matched to a gene; V was cut back by 7 bases and J by 4 bases. Germline V gene lookup returns CDR1 MGHRA and CDR2 YSYEKL. CDR3 in DNA: TGCGCCAGCACCCAGGGACTAGGAGAGACCCAGTACTTC. The encoded protein is CASTQGLGETQYF.

The chain carries TRBV30 and TRBJ2-1; D is uncertain. Germline CDR1 and CDR2: GTSNPN and SVGIG (reference sequence). V lost 3 bases, J lost 8 bases, and 8 bases lay in between. This CDR3 is built from 11 residues. The DNA of the CDR3 is TGTGCCTGGAGCGCCCTTGATGAGCAGTTCTTC. It specifies CAWSALDEQFF.

This clonotype was recorded many times. V usage is TRBV6-1 and J usage is TRBJ2-1; 11 bases agree with TRBD2. The CDR3 extends over 14 amino acids. After removal of 3 bases from V and 9 bases from J, the junction contained 4 bases not matched to a gene. CDR1 and CDR2 (germline): MNHNS, SASEGT. The CDR3 nucleotides are TGTGCCAGCAGTGAGGGACTAGCGGCGACTGAGCAGTTCTTC. It translates to CASSEGLAATEQFF.

Many counts were recorded for this clonotype. The chain has TRBV20-1 and TRBJ2-3, with 8 bases that match TRBD2. The germline V gene encodes CDR1 DFQATT and CDR2 SNEGSKA (reference sequence). CDR3 length: 14 amino acids. After removal of 3 bases from V and 0 bases from J, the junction contained 2 bases not matched to a gene. The CDR3 bases are TGCAGTGCTAGGGGGACTAGAAGCACAGATACGCAGTATTTT. Translating gives CSARGTRSTDTQYF.

The gene calls are TRBV20-1 and TRBJ1-1, with 10 positions matching TRBD1. The germline V gene has CDR1 DFQATT and CDR2 SNEGSKA (reference sequence). CDR3 size: 12 residues. The trim removed 6 bases at V and 11 bases at J, leaving 9 bases unmatched. CDR3 sequence (DNA): TGCAGTGCCAGCCGGACAGGGGGTTTCGCTTTCTTT. It encodes CSASRTGGFAFF.

In its sample, this clonotype was seen many times. This chain connects TRBV20-1 to TRBJ1-3, with 7 bases lining up with TRBD1. The germline V gene has CDR1 DFQATT and CDR2 SNEGSKA (reference sequence). The CDR3 extends over 14 amino acids. With V trimmed by 1 base and J by 2 bases, 2 bases remained unmatched. DNA of the CDR3: TGCAGTGCTAGAGGACAGGGACCTGGAAACACCATATATTTT. Translation: CSARGQGPGNTIYF.

The V and J genes are TRBV4-1 and TRBJ2-4; D gene ambiguous. Germline V lookup: CDR1 MGHRA, CDR2 YSYEKL. This CDR3 is built from 17 residues. Trimming pared 0 bases from V and 3 bases from J, leaving 15 bases between. Written as DNA, the CDR3 is TGCGCCAGCAGCCAAGAGGGTGTCGTCGGATTCAAAAACATTCAGTACTTC. Protein product: CASSQEGVVGFKNIQYF.

The V and J genes are TRBV7-8 and TRBJ2-7; the D gene could be TRBD1 or TRBD2 (5 bases each). There are 16 residues in the CDR3. V dropped 4 bases and J dropped 4 bases, with 20 bases sitting between them. The germline V gene has CDR1 SGHVS and CDR2 FQNEAQ. CDR3 in amino acids: CASSSTGTKSWYEQYF. As DNA, the CDR3 is TGTGCCAGCAGCTCAACCGGGACCAAGTCGTGGTACGAGCAGTACTTC.

This clonotype was observed many times. The V gene is TRBV20-1, the J gene TRBJ2-5, with 7 bases that match TRBD2. Germline lookup yields CDR1 DFQATT and CDR2 SNEGSKA (reference sequence). The CDR3 extends over 12 amino acids. V trimming: 2 bases; J trimming: 4 bases; junction bases outside the gene matches: 1. In DNA form, the CDR3 reads TGCAGTGCTAGATTAGCGGGAGAGACCCAGTACTTC. This gives the protein CSARLAGETQYF.

This clonotype was recorded a few times. The V call is TRBV7-3, the J call TRBJ2-2; D might be TRBD2 (5 bases). Per the germline V gene, CDR1 is SGHTA and CDR2 is FQGTGA. V lost 5 bases, J lost 5 bases, and 15 bases lay in between. CDR3 size: 15 residues. DNA of the CDR3: TGTGCCAGCAGCGATTCACGAGGGCAAACCGGGGAGCTGTTTTTT. This gives the protein CASSDSRGQTGELFF.

The chain has TRBV7-2 and TRBJ2-7, with 8 bases lining up with TRBD2. There are 14 residues in the CDR3. Trimming cost V 2 bases and J 3 bases; bases outside gene matches: 3. Germline V gene lookup returns CDR1 SGHTA and CDR2 FQGNSA. As DNA, the CDR3 is TGTGCCAGCAGCTTAAGGGCGGGGGGCTACGAGCAGTACTTC. It codes for CASSLRAGGYEQYF.

The chain carries TRBV12-3 or TRBV12-4 and TRBJ2-7; possible D gene TRBD1, 5 bases. This CDR3 has 17 amino acids. V shed 2 bases and J shed 2 bases, with 19 bases lying between them. The CDR3 sequence is CASSLNFRRQLTYEQYF. For the CDR3, the DNA is TGTGCCAGCAGTTTAAATTTTAGAAGACAGCTAACCTACGAGCAGTACTTC.

At least ten counts were recorded for this clonotype. For the CDR3, the DNA is TGCAGTGCAACGGGACAGGGAAGCACAGATACGCAGTATTTT. Translating it yields CSATGQGSTDTQYF. This chain joins TRBV20-1 and TRBJ2-3, with 9 bases identical to TRBD1. Germline CDR1 DFQATT, CDR2 SNEGSKA (reference sequence). V lost 6 bases and J lost 0; bases outside the gene matches: 4. This CDR3 comprises 14 residues.

This clonotype turned up a few times. The gene calls are TRBV29-1 and TRBJ2-7; D remains ambiguous. The CDR3 totals 13 residues. Germline loops: CDR1 SQVTM, CDR2 ANQGSEA. V lost 4 bases and J 0 bases, leaving 10 bases between the germline ends. This CDR3 reads CSVGPGHSYEQYF. The CDR3 DNA is TGCAGCGTTGGCCCAGGTCACTCCTACGAGCAGTACTTC.

A few counts support this clonotype. V is TRBV20-1 and J is TRBJ2-2; maybe TRBD2 (7 bases). The CDR3 loop spans 14 amino acids. Trimming left V 0 bases short and J 7 bases short, with 12 bases between. CDR1 is DFQATT and CDR2 is SNEGSKA in the germline V gene (reference sequence). CDR3 sequence: CSAREGGARGELFF. CDR3 nucleotide sequence: TGCAGTGCTAGAGAGGGGGGGGCGCGCGGGGAGCTGTTTTTT.